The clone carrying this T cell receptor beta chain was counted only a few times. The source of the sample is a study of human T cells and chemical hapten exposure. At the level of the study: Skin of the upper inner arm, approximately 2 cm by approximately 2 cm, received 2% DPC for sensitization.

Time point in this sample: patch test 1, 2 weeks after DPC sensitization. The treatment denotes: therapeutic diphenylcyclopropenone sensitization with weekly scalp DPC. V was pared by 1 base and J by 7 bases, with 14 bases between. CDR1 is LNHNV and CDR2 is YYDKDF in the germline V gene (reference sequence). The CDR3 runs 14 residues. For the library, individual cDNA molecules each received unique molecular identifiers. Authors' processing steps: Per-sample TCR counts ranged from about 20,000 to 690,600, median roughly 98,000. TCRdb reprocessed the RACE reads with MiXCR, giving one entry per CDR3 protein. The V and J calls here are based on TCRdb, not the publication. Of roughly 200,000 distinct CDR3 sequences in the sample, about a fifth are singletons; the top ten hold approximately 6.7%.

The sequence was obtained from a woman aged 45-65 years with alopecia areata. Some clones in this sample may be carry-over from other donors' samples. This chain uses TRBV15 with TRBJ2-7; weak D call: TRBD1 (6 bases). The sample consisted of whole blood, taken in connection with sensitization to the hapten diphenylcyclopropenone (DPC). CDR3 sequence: CATSRVAGQGEQYF. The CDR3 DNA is TGTGCCACCAGCAGAGTGGCAGGCCAGGGGGAGCAGTACTTC. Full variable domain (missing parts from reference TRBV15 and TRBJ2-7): DAMVIQNPRYQVTQFGKPVTLSCSQTLNHNVMYWYQQKSSQAPKLLFHYYDKDFNNEADTPDNFQSRRPNTSFCFLDIRSPGLGDTAMYLCATSRVAGQGEQYFGPGTRLTVT.